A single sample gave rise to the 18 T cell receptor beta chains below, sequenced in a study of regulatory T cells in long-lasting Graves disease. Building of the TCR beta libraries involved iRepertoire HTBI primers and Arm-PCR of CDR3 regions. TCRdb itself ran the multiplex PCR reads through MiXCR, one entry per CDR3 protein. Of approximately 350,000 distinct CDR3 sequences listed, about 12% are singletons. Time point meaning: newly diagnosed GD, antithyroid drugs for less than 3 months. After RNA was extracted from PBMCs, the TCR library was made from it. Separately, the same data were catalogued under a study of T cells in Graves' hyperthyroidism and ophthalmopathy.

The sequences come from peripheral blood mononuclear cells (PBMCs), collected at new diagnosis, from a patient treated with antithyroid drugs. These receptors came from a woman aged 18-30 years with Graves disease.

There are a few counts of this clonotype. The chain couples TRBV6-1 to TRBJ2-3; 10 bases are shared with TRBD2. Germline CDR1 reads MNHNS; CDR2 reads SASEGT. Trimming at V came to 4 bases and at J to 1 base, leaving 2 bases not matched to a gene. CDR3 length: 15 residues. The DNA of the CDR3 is TGTGCCAGCAGTGCCGGGACTAGCGGCACAGATACGCAGTATTTT. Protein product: CASSAGTSGTDTQYF.

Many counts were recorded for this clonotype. DNA of the CDR3: TGTGCCAGCAGTCGGACTCTACCCAATCAGCCCCAGCATTTT. Protein: CASSRTLPNQPQHF. The genes are TRBV7-2 and TRBJ1-5, with D unclear. The CDR3 has 14 amino acids. V lost 6 bases, J lost 3 bases, and 12 bases lay in between. Germline loops: CDR1 SGHTA, CDR2 FQGNSA.

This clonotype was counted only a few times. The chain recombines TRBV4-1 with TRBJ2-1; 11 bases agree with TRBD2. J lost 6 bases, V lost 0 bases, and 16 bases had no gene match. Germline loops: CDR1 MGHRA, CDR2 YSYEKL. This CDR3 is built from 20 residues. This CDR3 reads CASSQEGASGGRYGGNEQFF. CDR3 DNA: TGCGCCAGCAGCCAAGAGGGGGCTAGCGGGGGGCGCTATGGAGGCAATGAGCAGTTCTTC.

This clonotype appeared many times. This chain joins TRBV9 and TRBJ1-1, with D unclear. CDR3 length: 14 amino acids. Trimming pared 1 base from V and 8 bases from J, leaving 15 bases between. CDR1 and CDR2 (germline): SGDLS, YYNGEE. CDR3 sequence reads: CASSVSYAGPEAFF. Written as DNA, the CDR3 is TGTGCCAGCAGCGTATCATACGCCGGGCCAGAAGCTTTCTTT.

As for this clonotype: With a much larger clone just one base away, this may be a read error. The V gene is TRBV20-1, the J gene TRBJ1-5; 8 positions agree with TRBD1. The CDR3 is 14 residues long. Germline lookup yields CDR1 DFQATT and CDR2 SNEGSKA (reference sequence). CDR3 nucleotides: TGCAGTGCCCAGAGGGGACAGGTCAATGAGCCCCAGCATTTT. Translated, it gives CSAQRGQVNEPQHF.

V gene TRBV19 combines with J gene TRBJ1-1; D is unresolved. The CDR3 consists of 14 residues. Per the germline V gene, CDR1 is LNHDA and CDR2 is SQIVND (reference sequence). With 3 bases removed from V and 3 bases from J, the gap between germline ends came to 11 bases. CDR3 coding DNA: TGTGCCAGTAGTATGTCGGCCGGGGACACTGAAGCTTTCTTT. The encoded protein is CASSMSAGDTEAFF. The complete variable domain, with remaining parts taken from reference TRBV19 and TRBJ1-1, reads DGGITQSPKYLFRKEGQNVTLSCEQNLNHDAMYWYRQDPGQGLRLIYYSQIVNDFQKGDIAEGYSVSREKKESFPLTVTSAQKNPTAFYLCASSMSAGDTEAFFGQGTRLTVV.

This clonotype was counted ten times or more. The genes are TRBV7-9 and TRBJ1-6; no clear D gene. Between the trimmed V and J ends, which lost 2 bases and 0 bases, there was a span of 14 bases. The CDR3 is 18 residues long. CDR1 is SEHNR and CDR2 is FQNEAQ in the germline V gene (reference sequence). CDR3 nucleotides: TGTGCCAGCAGCTTACGAGATTGGATGAGCTCCTATAATTCACCCCTCCACTTT. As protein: CASSLRDWMSSYNSPLHF.

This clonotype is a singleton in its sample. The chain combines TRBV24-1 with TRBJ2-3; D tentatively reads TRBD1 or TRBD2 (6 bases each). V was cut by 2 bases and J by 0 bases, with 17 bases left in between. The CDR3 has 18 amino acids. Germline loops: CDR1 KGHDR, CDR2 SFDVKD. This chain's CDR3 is CATSDWNTGRRSTDTQYF. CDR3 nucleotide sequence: TGTGCCACCAGTGATTGGAATACAGGGAGGCGTAGCACAGATACGCAGTATTTT.

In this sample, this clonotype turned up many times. The DNA of the CDR3 is TGTGCCAGCAGGGGGACAGGGGTGCCTGAAGCTTTCTTT. Translation: CASRGTGVPEAFF. V and J are TRBV3-1 and TRBJ1-1, with 10 positions matching TRBD1. The germline V gene has CDR1 LGHDT and CDR2 YNNKEL (reference sequence). V lost 6 bases, J lost 6 bases, and 4 bases stayed unmatched. The CDR3 is 13 residues long.

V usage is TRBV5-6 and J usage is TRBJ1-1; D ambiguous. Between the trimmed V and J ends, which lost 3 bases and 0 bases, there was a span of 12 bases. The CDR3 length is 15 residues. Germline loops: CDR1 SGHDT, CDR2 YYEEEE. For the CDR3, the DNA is TGTGCCAGCAGCTCTCCTGAGGAGTTGAACACTGAAGCTTTCTTT. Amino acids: CASSSPEELNTEAFF.

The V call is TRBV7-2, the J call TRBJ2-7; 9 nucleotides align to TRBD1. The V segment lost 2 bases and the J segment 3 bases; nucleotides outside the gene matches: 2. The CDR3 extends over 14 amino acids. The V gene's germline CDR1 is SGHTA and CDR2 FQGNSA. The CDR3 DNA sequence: TGTGCCAGCAGCTTAACAGGGGGCGACTACGAGCAGTACGTC. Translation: CASSLTGGDYEQYV.

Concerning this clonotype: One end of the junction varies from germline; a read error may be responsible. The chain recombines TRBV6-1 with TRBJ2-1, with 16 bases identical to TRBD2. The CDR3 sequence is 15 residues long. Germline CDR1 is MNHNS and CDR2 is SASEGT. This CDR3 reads CASSQAGTSGRGQFF. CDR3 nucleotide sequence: TGTGCCAGCAGTCAAGCCGGGACTAGCGGGAGGGGGCAGTTCTTC.

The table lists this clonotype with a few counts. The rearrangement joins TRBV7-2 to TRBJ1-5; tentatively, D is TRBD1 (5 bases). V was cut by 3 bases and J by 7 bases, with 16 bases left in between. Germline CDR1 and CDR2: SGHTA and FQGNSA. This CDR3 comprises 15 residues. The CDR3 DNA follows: TGTGCCAGCAGCTTCGGCCCAGGGCAATTCCAGCCCCAGCATTTT. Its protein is CASSFGPGQFQPQHF.

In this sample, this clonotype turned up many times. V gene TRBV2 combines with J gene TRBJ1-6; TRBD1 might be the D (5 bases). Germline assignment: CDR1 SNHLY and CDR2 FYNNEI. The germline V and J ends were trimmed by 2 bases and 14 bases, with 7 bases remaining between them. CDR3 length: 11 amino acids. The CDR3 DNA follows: TGTGCCAGCAGTGAAAGGGGAACCCTCCACTTT. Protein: CASSERGTLHF.

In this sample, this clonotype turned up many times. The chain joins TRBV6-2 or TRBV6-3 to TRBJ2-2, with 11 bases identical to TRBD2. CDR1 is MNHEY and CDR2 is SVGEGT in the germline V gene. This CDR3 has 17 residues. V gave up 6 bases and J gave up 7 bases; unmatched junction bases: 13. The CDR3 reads CASRRRLAGRDLGELFF. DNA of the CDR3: TGTGCCAGCAGACGTAGACTAGCGGGACGGGACCTCGGGGAGCTGTTTTTT.

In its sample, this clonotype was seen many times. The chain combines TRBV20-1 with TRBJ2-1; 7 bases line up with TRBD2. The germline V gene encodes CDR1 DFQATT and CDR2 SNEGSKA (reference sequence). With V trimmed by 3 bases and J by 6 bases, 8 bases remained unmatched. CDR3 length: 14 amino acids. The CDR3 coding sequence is TGCAGTGCTAGCCTAGCGGAAGCATCCAATGAGCAGTTCTTC. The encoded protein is CSASLAEASNEQFF.

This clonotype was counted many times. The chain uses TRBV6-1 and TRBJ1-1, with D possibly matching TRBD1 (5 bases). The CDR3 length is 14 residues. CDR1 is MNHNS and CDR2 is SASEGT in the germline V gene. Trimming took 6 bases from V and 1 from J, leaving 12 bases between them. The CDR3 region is CASSPGLPNTEAFF. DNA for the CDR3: TGTGCCAGCAGCCCGGGACTCCCGAACACTGAAGCTTTCTTT.

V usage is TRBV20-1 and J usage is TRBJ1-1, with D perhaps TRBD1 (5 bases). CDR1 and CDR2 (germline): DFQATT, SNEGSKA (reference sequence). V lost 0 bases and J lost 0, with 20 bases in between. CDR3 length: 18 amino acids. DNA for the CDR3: TGCAGTGCTAGAGATCGCCTCACCTGGGGCAGGCTGAACACTGAAGCTTTCTTT. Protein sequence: CSARDRLTWGRLNTEAFF.